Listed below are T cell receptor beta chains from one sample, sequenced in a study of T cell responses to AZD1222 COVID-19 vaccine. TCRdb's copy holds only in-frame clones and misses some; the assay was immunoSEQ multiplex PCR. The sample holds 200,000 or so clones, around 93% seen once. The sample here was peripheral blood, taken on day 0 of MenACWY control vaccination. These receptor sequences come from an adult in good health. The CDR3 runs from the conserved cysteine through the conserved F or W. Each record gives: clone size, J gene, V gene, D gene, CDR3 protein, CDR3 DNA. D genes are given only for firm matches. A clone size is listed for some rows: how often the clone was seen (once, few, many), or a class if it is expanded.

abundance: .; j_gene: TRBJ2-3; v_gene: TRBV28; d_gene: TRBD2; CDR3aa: CASSFGSGVGTDTQYF; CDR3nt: TGTGCCAGCAGTTTCGGCAGCGGGGTGGGGACAGATACGCAGTATTTT
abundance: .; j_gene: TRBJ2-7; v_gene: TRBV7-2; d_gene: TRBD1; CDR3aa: CASSWTGVSYEQYF; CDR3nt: TGTGCCAGCAGCTGGACAGGTGTATCCTACGAGCAGTACTTC
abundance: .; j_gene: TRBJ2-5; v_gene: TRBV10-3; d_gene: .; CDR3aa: CAVGAGRGETQYF; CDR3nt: TGTGCCGTCGGGGCGGGGCGCGGGGAGACCCAGTACTTC
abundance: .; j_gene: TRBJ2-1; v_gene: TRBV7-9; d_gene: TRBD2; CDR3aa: CASSSPTSGGSSSYNEQFF; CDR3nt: TGTGCCAGCAGCTCCCCGACTAGCGGGGGGTCGAGCTCCTACAATGAGCAGTTCTTC
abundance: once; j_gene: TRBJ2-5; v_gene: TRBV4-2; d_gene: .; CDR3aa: CASSLTSGRKYF; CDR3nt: TGTGCCAGCAGCCTTACTTCAGGAAGGAAGTACTTC
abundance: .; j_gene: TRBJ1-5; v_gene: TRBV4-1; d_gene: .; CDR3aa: CASSPNRQALSQPQHF; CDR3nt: TGCGCCAGCAGCCCGAATCGCCAGGCCCTATCTCAGCCCCAGCATTTT
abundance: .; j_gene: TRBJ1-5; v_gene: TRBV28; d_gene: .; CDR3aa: CASTFSGRGIDQPQHF; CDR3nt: TGTGCCAGCACGTTCTCGGGCAGGGGAATTGATCAGCCCCAGCATTTT
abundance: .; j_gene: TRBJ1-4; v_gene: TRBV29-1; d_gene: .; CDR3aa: CSAGRSTNEKLFF; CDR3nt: TGCAGCGCAGGGAGGTCAACTAATGAAAAACTGTTTTTT
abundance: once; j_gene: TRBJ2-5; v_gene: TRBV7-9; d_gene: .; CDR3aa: CASSTRGRETQYF; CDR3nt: TGTGCCAGCAGCACCAGGGGCCGAGAGACCCAGTACTTC
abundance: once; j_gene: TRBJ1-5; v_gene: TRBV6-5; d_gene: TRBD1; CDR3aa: CASSRQGWGPQHF; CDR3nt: TGTGCCAGCAGTCGACAGGGATGGGGACCCCAGCATTTT
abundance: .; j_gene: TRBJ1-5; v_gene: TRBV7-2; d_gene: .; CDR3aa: CASSYRVGGRPQHF; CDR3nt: TGTGCCAGCAGCTACAGGGTAGGGGGTCGGCCCCAGCATTTT
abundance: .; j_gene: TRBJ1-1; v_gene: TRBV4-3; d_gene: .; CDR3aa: CASSQGTANTEAFF; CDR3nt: TGCGCCAGCAGCCAAGGGACAGCCAACACTGAAGCTTTCTTT
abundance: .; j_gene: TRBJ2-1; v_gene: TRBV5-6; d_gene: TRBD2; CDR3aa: CASSSRGSGGAFDEQFF; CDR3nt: TGTGCCAGCAGCTCCCGGGGTAGCGGGGGGGCCTTCGATGAGCAGTTCTTC
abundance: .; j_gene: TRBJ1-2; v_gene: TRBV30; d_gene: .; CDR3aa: CAWKALKDYGYTF; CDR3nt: TGTGCCTGGAAGGCGCTAAAGGACTATGGCTACACCTTC
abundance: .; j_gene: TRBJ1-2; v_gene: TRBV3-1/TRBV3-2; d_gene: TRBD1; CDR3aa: CASGRNQGQGGGYTF; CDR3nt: TGTGCCAGCGGCCGGAATCAAGGACAGGGTGGTGGCTACACCTTC
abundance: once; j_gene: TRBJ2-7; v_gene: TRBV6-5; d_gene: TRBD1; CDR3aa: CASRGTGGSSYEQYF; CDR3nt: TGTGCCAGCAGGGGGACAGGGGGAAGCTCCTACGAGCAGTACTTC
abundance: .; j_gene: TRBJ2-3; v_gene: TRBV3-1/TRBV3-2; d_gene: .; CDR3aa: CASSQRGTDTQYF; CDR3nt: TGTGCCAGCAGCCAAAGGGGAACAGATACGCAGTATTTT
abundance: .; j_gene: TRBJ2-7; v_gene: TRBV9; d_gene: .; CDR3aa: CASSDMTEESYEQYF; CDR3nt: TGTGCCAGCAGCGATATGACGGAAGAGTCCTACGAGCAGTACTTC
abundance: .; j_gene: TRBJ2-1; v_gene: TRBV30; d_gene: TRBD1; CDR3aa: CAWSVQGVGEQFF; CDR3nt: TGTGCCTGGAGTGTACAGGGGGTGGGTGAGCAGTTCTTC
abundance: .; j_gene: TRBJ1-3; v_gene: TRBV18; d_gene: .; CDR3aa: CASSQYGRAGNTIYF; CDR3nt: TGTGCCAGCTCACAATACGGACGAGCTGGAAACACCATATATTTT
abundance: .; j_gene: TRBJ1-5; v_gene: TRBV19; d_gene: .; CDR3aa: CASSITGDQPQHF; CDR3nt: TGTGCCAGTAGCATTACAGGAGATCAGCCCCAGCATTTT
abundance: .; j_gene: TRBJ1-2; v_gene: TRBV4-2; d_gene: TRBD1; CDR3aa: CASSPGQGWGYGYTF; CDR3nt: TGTGCCAGCAGCCCGGGACAGGGTTGGGGCTATGGCTACACCTTC
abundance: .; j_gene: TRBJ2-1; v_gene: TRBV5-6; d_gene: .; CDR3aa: CASSLGGGDRNYNEQFF; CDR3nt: TGTGCCAGCAGCTTGGGCGGGGGCGACAGGAACTACAATGAGCAGTTCTTC
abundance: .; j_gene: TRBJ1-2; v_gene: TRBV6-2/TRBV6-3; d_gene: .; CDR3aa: CASSRPNLYGYTF; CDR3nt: TGTGCCAGCAGTCGACCGAATCTCTATGGCTACACCTTC
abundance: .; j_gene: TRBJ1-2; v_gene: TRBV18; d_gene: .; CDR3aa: CASSPDRSYGYTF; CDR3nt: TGTGCCAGCTCACCGGACAGATCCTATGGCTACACCTTC
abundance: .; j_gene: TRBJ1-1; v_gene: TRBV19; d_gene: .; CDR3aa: CASSMVGQGFMNTEAFF; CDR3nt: TGTGCCAGTAGTATGGTCGGGCAGGGATTCATGAACACTGAAGCTTTCTTT
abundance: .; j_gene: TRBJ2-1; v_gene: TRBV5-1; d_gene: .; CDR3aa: CASSLVGLDEQFF; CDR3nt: TGCGCCAGCAGCCTCGTGGGGCTAGATGAGCAGTTCTTC
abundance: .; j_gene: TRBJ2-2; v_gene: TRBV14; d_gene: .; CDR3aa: CASSDGRANTGELFF; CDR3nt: TGTGCCAGCAGCGACGGACGGGCGAACACCGGGGAGCTGTTTTTT
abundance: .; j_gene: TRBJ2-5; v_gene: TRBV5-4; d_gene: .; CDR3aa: CASSVIGPQETQYF; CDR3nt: TGTGCCAGCAGCGTGATCGGACCCCAAGAGACCCAGTACTTC
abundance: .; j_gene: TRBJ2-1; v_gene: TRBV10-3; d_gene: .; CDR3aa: CAISAGKSSYNEQFF; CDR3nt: TGTGCCATCAGCGCAGGGAAGAGCTCCTACAATGAGCAGTTCTTC
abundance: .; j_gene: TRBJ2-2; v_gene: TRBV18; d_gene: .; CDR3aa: CASSPSSRDITGELFF; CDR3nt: TGTGCCAGCTCACCCTCGTCCCGGGACATCACCGGGGAGCTGTTTTTT
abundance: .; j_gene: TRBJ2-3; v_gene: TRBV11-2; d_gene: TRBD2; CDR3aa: CASSLDPRRLAGETDTQYF; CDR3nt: TGTGCCAGCAGCTTAGATCCGAGAAGGCTAGCGGGGGAAACAGATACGCAGTATTTT
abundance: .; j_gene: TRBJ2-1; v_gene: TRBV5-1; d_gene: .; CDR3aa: CASSYPHDSYNEQFF; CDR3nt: TGCGCCAGCAGCTATCCTCATGACTCCTACAATGAGCAGTTCTTC
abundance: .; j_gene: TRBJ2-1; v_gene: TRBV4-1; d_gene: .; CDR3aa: CASRLHNGGPNNEQFF; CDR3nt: TGCGCCAGCCGCCTTCACAACGGGGGCCCTAACAATGAGCAGTTCTTC
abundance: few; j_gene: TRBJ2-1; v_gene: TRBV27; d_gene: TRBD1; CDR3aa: CASTSGTGLFF; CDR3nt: TGTGCCAGCACCTCCGGGACAGGGCTGTTCTTC
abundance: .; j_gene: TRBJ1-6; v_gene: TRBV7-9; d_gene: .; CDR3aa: CASSQPFLSPLHF; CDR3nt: TGTGCCAGCAGTCAACCCTTCCTTTCACCCCTCCACTTT
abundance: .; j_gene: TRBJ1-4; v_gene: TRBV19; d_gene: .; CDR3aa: CASSSQGVPATNEKLFF; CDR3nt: TGTGCCAGTAGTTCGCAGGGAGTCCCTGCAACTAATGAAAAACTGTTTTTT
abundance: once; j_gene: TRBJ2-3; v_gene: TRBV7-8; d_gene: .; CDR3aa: CASSLVSAYSTDTQYF; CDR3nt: TGTGCCAGCAGCTTAGTGTCGGCCTATAGCACAGATACGCAGTATTTT
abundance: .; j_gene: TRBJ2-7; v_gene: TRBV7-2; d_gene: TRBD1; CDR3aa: CASSLEGARSYEQYF; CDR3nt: TGTGCCAGCAGCTTAGAGGGGGCGCGATCCTACGAGCAGTACTTC